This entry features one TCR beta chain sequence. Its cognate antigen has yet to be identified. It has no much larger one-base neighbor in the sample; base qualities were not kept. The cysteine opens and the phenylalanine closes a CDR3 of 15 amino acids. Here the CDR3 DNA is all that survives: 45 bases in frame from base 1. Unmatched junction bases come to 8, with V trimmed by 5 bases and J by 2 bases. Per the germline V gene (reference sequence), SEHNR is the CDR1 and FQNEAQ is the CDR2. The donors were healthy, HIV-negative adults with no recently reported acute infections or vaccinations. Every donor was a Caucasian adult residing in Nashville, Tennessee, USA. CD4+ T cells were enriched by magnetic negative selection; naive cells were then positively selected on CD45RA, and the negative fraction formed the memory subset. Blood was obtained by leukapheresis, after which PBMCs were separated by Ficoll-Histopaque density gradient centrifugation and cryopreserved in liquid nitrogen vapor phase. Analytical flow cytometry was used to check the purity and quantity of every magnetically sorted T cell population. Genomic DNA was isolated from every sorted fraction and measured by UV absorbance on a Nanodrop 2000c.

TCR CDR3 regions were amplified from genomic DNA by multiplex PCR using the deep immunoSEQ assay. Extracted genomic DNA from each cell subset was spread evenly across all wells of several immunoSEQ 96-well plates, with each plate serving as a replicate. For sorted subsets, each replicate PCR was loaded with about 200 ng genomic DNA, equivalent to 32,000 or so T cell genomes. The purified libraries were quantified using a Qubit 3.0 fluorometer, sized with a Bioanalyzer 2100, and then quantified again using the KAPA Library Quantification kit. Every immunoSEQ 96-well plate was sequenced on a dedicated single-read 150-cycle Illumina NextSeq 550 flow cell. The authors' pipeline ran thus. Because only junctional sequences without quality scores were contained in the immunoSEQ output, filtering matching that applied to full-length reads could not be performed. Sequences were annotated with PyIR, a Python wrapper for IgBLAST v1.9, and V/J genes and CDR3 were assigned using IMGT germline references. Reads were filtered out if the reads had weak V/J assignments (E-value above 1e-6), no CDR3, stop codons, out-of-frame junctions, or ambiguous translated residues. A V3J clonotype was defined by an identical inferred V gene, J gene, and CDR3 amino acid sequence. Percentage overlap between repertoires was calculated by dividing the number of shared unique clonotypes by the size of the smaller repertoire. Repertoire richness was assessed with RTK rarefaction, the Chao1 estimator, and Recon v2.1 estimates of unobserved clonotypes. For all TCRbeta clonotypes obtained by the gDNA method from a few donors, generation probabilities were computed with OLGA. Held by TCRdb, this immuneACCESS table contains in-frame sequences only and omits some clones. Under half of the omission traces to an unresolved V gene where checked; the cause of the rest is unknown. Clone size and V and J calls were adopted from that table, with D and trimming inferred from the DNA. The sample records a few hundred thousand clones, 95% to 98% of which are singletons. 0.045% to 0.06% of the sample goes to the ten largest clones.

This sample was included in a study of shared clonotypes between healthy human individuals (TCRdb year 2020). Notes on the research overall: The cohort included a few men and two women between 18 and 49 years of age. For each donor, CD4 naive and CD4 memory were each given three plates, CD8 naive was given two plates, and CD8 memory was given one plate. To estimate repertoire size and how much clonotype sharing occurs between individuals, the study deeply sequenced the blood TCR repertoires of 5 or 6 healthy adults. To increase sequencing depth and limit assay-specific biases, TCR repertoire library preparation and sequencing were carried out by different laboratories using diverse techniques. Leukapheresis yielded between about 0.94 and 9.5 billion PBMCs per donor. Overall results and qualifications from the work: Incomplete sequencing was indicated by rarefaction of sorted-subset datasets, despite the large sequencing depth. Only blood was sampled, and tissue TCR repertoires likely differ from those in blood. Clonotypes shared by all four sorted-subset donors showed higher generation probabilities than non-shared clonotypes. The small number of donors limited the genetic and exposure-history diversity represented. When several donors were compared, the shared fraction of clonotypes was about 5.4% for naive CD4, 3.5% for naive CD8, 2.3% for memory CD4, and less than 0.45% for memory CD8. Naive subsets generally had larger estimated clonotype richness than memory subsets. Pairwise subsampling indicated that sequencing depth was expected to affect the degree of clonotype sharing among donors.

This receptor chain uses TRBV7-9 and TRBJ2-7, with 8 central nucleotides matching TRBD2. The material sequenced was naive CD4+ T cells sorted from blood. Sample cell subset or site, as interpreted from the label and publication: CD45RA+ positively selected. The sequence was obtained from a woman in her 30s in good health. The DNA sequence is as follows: TGTGCCAGCAGCGGGTCTAGCGGGTCTCCCTACGAGCAGTACTTC. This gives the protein CASSGSSGSPYEQYF.